The rows below give T cell receptor beta chains drawn from one sample of a study of T cell responses to AZD1222 COVID-19 vaccine. Clones were read by immunoSEQ multiplex PCR, and TCRdb kept only the in-frame ones, dropping some. The data contain around 120,000 clones, around 92% of them seen just once; the ten biggest clones take up 2.5% to 3.5%. The sequencing used peripheral blood, collected on day 0 of AZD1222 vaccination. These receptor sequences come from an adult in good health. Each CDR3 is given with its conserved first and last residue. A D gene is named only where the DNA matches it firmly. Rows may omit the clone size; those that give it use once, few, many or a size class.

j_gene: TRBJ1-1
abundance: .
d_gene: .
v_gene: TRBV2
CDR3nt: TGTGCCAGCAGTGAAGCCTGGGGGGCTTTCTTT
CDR3aa: CASSEAWGAFF

j_gene: TRBJ2-5
abundance: .
d_gene: TRBD2
v_gene: TRBV7-9
CDR3nt: TGTGCCAGCAGCTTAGCGGGGGGGTTCCAAGAGACCCAGTACTTC
CDR3aa: CASSLAGGFQETQYF

j_gene: TRBJ1-1
abundance: .
d_gene: .
v_gene: TRBV12-3/TRBV12-4
CDR3nt: TGTGCCAGCAGTTTCAATAGGCTTGAAGCTTTCTTT
CDR3aa: CASSFNRLEAFF

j_gene: TRBJ1-4
abundance: .
d_gene: .
v_gene: TRBV19
CDR3nt: TGTGCCAGTAGTATTAAGGACGGACAAAAACTGTTTTTT
CDR3aa: CASSIKDGQKLFF

j_gene: TRBJ1-6
abundance: .
d_gene: .
v_gene: TRBV5-6
CDR3nt: TGTGCCAGCAGCTTGTGGGGGACCTCCTATAATTCACCCCTCCACTTT
CDR3aa: CASSLWGTSYNSPLHF

j_gene: TRBJ1-4
abundance: once
d_gene: .
v_gene: TRBV19
CDR3nt: TGTGCCAGTACCCTCGACGGGGGGGCCACTAATGAAAAACTGTTTTTT
CDR3aa: CASTLDGGATNEKLFF

j_gene: TRBJ1-4
abundance: .
d_gene: TRBD1
v_gene: TRBV5-6
CDR3nt: TGTGCCAGCAGCTTGGAAGACAGGGATAACCTGTTTTTT
CDR3aa: CASSLEDRDNLFF

j_gene: TRBJ2-1
abundance: .
d_gene: .
v_gene: TRBV19
CDR3nt: TGTGCCAGTACGCGGGGAGGTGGATCCTACAATGAGCAGTTCTTC
CDR3aa: CASTRGGGSYNEQFF

j_gene: TRBJ1-1
abundance: once
d_gene: .
v_gene: TRBV6-1
CDR3nt: TGTGCCAGCAGTGAAGCGCTCGGTGACACTGAAGCTTTCTTT
CDR3aa: CASSEALGDTEAFF

j_gene: TRBJ2-7
abundance: .
d_gene: .
v_gene: TRBV5-1
CDR3nt: TGCGCCAGCAGCCCCGACTCCCAGACCTACGAGCAGTACTTC
CDR3aa: CASSPDSQTYEQYF

j_gene: TRBJ1-1
abundance: few
d_gene: .
v_gene: TRBV19
CDR3nt: TGTGCCAGTAGTCCAACACCGGTCGGGGGTTTCACTGAAGCTTTCTTT
CDR3aa: CASSPTPVGGFTEAFF

j_gene: TRBJ1-2
abundance: .
d_gene: .
v_gene: TRBV28
CDR3nt: TGTGCCAGCAGTTACGGGACCGCGTCTAACTACACCTTC
CDR3aa: CASSYGTASNYTF

j_gene: TRBJ1-5
abundance: .
d_gene: .
v_gene: TRBV2
CDR3nt: TGTGCCAGCAGTGAAGCTTTGGACAGAGGCAATCAGCCCCAGCATTTT
CDR3aa: CASSEALDRGNQPQHF

j_gene: TRBJ2-6
abundance: once
d_gene: .
v_gene: TRBV9
CDR3nt: TGTGCCAGCAGCGTAGAGGGTGCTGGGGCCAACGTCCTGACTTTC
CDR3aa: CASSVEGAGANVLTF

j_gene: TRBJ2-7
abundance: .
d_gene: .
v_gene: TRBV30
CDR3nt: TGTGCCTGGAGCCACACTTCCTACGAGCAGTACTTC
CDR3aa: CAWSHTSYEQYF

j_gene: TRBJ2-3
abundance: .
d_gene: .
v_gene: TRBV29-1
CDR3nt: TGCAGCGCTGGGGACCCTACAGATACGCAGTATTTT
CDR3aa: CSAGDPTDTQYF

j_gene: TRBJ1-2
abundance: .
d_gene: .
v_gene: TRBV10-1
CDR3nt: TGCGCCAGCAGTGAGTCGACTCAGATCGGGGATGGTGGCTACACCTTC
CDR3aa: CASSESTQIGDGGYTF

j_gene: TRBJ2-1
abundance: .
d_gene: TRBD2
v_gene: TRBV15
CDR3nt: TGTGCCACCAGCAAAAGAGGGAGGGAGGGCAATGAGCAGTTCTTC
CDR3aa: CATSKRGREGNEQFF

j_gene: TRBJ1-2
abundance: .
d_gene: .
v_gene: TRBV19
CDR3nt: TGTGCCAGTACTAACTTAGACACGCCTAACTATGGCTACACCTTC
CDR3aa: CASTNLDTPNYGYTF

j_gene: TRBJ2-7
abundance: .
d_gene: .
v_gene: TRBV6-5
CDR3nt: TGTGCCAGCAGCCGGACCGCCTCCTACGAGCAGTACTTC
CDR3aa: CASSRTASYEQYF

j_gene: TRBJ2-3
abundance: .
d_gene: TRBD2
v_gene: TRBV4-2
CDR3nt: TGTGCCAGCAGCCCCTGGACTAGCGGGAGCGAGGGCACAGATACGCAGTATTTT
CDR3aa: CASSPWTSGSEGTDTQYF

j_gene: TRBJ2-7
abundance: .
d_gene: .
v_gene: TRBV12-5
CDR3nt: TGTGCTAGTGGTCAGACCTACGAGCAGTACTTC
CDR3aa: CASGQTYEQYF

j_gene: TRBJ1-2
abundance: .
d_gene: TRBD1
v_gene: TRBV19
CDR3nt: TGTGCCAGCTCTCACCAGGGGGAAGTAAACTATGGCTACACCTTC
CDR3aa: CASSHQGEVNYGYTF

j_gene: TRBJ1-2
abundance: .
d_gene: TRBD1
v_gene: TRBV7-9
CDR3nt: TGTGCCAGCAGCCTAACGGGACAGGACTATGGCTACACCTTC
CDR3aa: CASSLTGQDYGYTF

j_gene: TRBJ1-5
abundance: .
d_gene: .
v_gene: TRBV28
CDR3nt: TGTGCCAGCAGTTTACGGACGAACAGCTACTATAGCAATCAGCCCCAGCATTTT
CDR3aa: CASSLRTNSYYSNQPQHF

j_gene: TRBJ2-7
abundance: .
d_gene: .
v_gene: TRBV7-2
CDR3nt: TGTGCCAGCAGCCCAGGTCGAACGTGGGGCGAGCAGTACTTC
CDR3aa: CASSPGRTWGEQYF

j_gene: TRBJ1-5
abundance: .
d_gene: .
v_gene: TRBV5-6
CDR3nt: TGTGCCAGCAGCTTGTATGGGGGGGCGGAAAATCAGCCCCAGCATTTT
CDR3aa: CASSLYGGAENQPQHF

j_gene: TRBJ1-2
abundance: once
d_gene: TRBD1
v_gene: TRBV12-3/TRBV12-4
CDR3nt: TGTGCCAGCGGGGGACAGGGTGACTATGGCTACACCTTC
CDR3aa: CASGGQGDYGYTF

j_gene: TRBJ1-1
abundance: .
d_gene: .
v_gene: TRBV29-1
CDR3nt: TGCAGCGTTGTCCCGGGGAACACTGAAGCTTTCTTT
CDR3aa: CSVVPGNTEAFF

j_gene: TRBJ2-1
abundance: .
d_gene: TRBD2
v_gene: TRBV7-9
CDR3nt: TGTGCCAGCAGGGGTTCCGGGACTAGAGGGAGTGAGCAGTTCTTC
CDR3aa: CASRGSGTRGSEQFF

j_gene: TRBJ2-3
abundance: .
d_gene: TRBD1
v_gene: TRBV28
CDR3nt: TGTGCCAGCACCAGGGGGATTTCTAGCACAGATACGCAGTATTTT
CDR3aa: CASTRGISSTDTQYF

j_gene: TRBJ1-5
abundance: .
d_gene: .
v_gene: TRBV28
CDR3nt: TGTGCCAGCAGTTTAGGGGGTAGGAGCAATCAGCCCCAGCATTTT
CDR3aa: CASSLGGRSNQPQHF

j_gene: TRBJ2-1
abundance: .
d_gene: TRBD2
v_gene: TRBV24-1
CDR3nt: TGTGCCACCAGTGACCCGGGAGGGATGGAGAATGAGCAGTTCTTC
CDR3aa: CATSDPGGMENEQFF

j_gene: TRBJ2-1
abundance: .
d_gene: .
v_gene: TRBV28
CDR3nt: TGTGCCAGCTCGACAGGATGGACAACGAATGAGCAGTTCTTC
CDR3aa: CASSTGWTTNEQFF

j_gene: TRBJ1-1
abundance: .
d_gene: .
v_gene: TRBV12-5
CDR3nt: TGTGCTAGTGGTTCCGGACTACCGAACACTGAAGCTTTCTTT
CDR3aa: CASGSGLPNTEAFF

j_gene: TRBJ2-7
abundance: .
d_gene: .
v_gene: TRBV24-1
CDR3nt: TGTGCCACCAGTGATTTGGTGGGACTGCGGTACGAGCAGTACTTC
CDR3aa: CATSDLVGLRYEQYF

j_gene: TRBJ1-2
abundance: .
d_gene: .
v_gene: TRBV9
CDR3nt: TGTGCCAGCAGCGTAGACGGGACCAGAAACTATGGCTACACCTTC
CDR3aa: CASSVDGTRNYGYTF

j_gene: TRBJ2-7
abundance: .
d_gene: .
v_gene: TRBV2
CDR3nt: TGTGCCAGCGGGGCCGGGACAACCTACGAGCAGTACTTC
CDR3aa: CASGAGTTYEQYF

j_gene: TRBJ2-7
abundance: few
d_gene: .
v_gene: TRBV6-5
CDR3nt: TGTGCCAGCAGTTTGGTGCAGGGAAGCTCCTACGAGCAGTACTTC
CDR3aa: CASSLVQGSSYEQYF

j_gene: TRBJ2-5
abundance: .
d_gene: .
v_gene: TRBV11-2
CDR3nt: TGTGCCAGCAGCCAGTCACCCCGACTTTCGGAGACCCAGTACTTC
CDR3aa: CASSQSPRLSETQYF

j_gene: TRBJ1-6
abundance: .
d_gene: .
v_gene: TRBV11-2
CDR3nt: TGTGCCAGCAGCTTAGATTTCTCCCAGAATTCACCCCTCCACTTT
CDR3aa: CASSLDFSQNSPLHF

j_gene: TRBJ1-1
abundance: .
d_gene: .
v_gene: TRBV19
CDR3nt: TGTGCCAGTAGTATAGGTTCAAACCATCTTGCTTTCTTT
CDR3aa: CASSIGSNHLAFF

j_gene: TRBJ2-1
abundance: .
d_gene: .
v_gene: TRBV28
CDR3nt: TGTGCCAGCAGTTTCTCCCCCAACGACGACAATGAGCAGTTCTTC
CDR3aa: CASSFSPNDDNEQFF

j_gene: TRBJ2-1
abundance: .
d_gene: .
v_gene: TRBV7-3
CDR3nt: TGTGCCAGCAGCTTAAACTGGGTCTCCTACAATGAGCAGTTCTTC
CDR3aa: CASSLNWVSYNEQFF

j_gene: TRBJ2-4
abundance: .
d_gene: TRBD1
v_gene: TRBV3-1/TRBV3-2
CDR3nt: TGTGCCAGCAGCCATCACCGGGACAGGATCGCCAAAAACATTCAGTACTTC
CDR3aa: CASSHHRDRIAKNIQYF

j_gene: TRBJ2-2
abundance: .
d_gene: .
v_gene: TRBV7-9
CDR3nt: TGTGCCAGCAGCTCCCGATTCGATACCCCCGGGGAGCTGTTTTTT
CDR3aa: CASSSRFDTPGELFF

j_gene: TRBJ1-1
abundance: .
d_gene: .
v_gene: TRBV29-1
CDR3nt: TGCAGCGTTGATCCCGCGTGGAACACTGAAGCTTTCTTT
CDR3aa: CSVDPAWNTEAFF

j_gene: TRBJ2-1
abundance: .
d_gene: TRBD2
v_gene: TRBV27
CDR3nt: TGTGCCAGCAGTGACTCCGGGACTAGCGGGAGGTACAATGAGCAGTTCTTC
CDR3aa: CASSDSGTSGRYNEQFF

j_gene: TRBJ2-1
abundance: .
d_gene: .
v_gene: TRBV19
CDR3nt: TGTGCCAGTAGTATATTTCAGGCTAACAATGAGCAGTTCTTC
CDR3aa: CASSIFQANNEQFF

j_gene: TRBJ2-7
abundance: once
d_gene: TRBD1
v_gene: TRBV2
CDR3nt: TGTGCCAGCAGTGCCCAGACAGGGTACTACGAGCAGTACTTC
CDR3aa: CASSAQTGYYEQYF

j_gene: TRBJ2-4
abundance: .
d_gene: .
v_gene: TRBV6-2/TRBV6-3
CDR3nt: TGTGCCAGCAGTTTACCCCAGTTAGCCAAAAACATTCAGTACTTC
CDR3aa: CASSLPQLAKNIQYF